Below, 13 T cell receptor beta chains from the same sample are listed, as sequenced in a study of blood T cell repertoires in COVID-19. Data came from immunoSEQ multiplex PCR; TCRdb stores just in-frame clones and leaves some out. The data show approximately 160,000 clones, with roughly 83% seen just once and 3.5% to 5% held by the top ten. The sequenced sample was PBMCs or T cells enriched from blood (not recorded which). Receptors originate from a woman between 50 and 59 years old who had recovered from COVID-19.

This clone was counted at least ten times. V and J are TRBV3-1 (or the pseudogene TRBV3-2) and TRBJ1-2; 7 positions agree with TRBD1. Germline V gives CDR1 LGHDT, CDR2 YNNKEL (reference sequence). The CDR3 sequence is 17 residues long. Losses at the gene ends were 2 bases for V and 6 bases for J; bases not matched to a gene: 15. This CDR3 is CASSQRSIQGTADGYTF. DNA of the CDR3: TGTGCCAGCAGCCAACGGAGTATACAGGGGACGGCGGATGGCTACACCTTC.

The genes are TRBV3-1 (or the pseudogene TRBV3-2) and TRBJ1-3; a possible D gene is TRBD1 (5 bases). The V end lost 4 bases, the J end lost 2 bases, and 9 bases lay between the germline ends. The CDR3 is made up of 14 amino acids. The germline gives CDR1 LGHDT, CDR2 YNNKEL (reference sequence). CDR3 loop: CASSLTGAGNTIYF. The CDR3 region has the DNA TGTGCCAGCAGCCTCACAGGTGCTGGAAACACCATATATTTT.

V gene TRBV2 combines with J gene TRBJ1-1, with TRBD1 matching 8 bases. Germline-derived CDR1 and CDR2 are SNHLY and FYNNEI. The junction had 8 bases not matched to a gene; V was cut back by 7 bases and J by 4 bases. There are 14 residues in the CDR3. The CDR3 region has the DNA TGTGCCAGCAACCTGGACAGGGCGGTCACTGAAGCTTTCTTT. Its protein product is CASNLDRAVTEAFF.

The chain joins TRBV7-2 to TRBJ2-3, with D uncertain. Looked up from germline, CDR1 is SGHTA and CDR2 is FQGNSA. The V end lost 8 bases, the J end lost 3 bases, and 15 bases lay between the germline ends. The CDR3 covers 14 residues. The CDR3 bases are TGTGCCAGCCCCCGCCCGCAGGCGACAGATACGCAGTATTTT. Amino acids: CASPRPQATDTQYF. The variable domain in full, with the rest retrieved from reference TRBV7-2 and TRBJ2-3, is GAGVSQSPSNKVTEKGKDVELRCDPISGHTALYWYRQSLGQGLEFLIYFQGNSAPDKSGLPSDRFSAERTGGSVSTLTIQRTQQEDSAVYLCASPRPQATDTQYFGPGTRLTVL.

The gene calls are TRBV28 and TRBJ2-4; a weak D match, TRBD1 (6 bases). The germline CDR1 and CDR2 sequences are MDHEN and SYDVKM. The CDR3 has 14 residues. Trimming removed 7 bases from V and 1 base from J, with 11 bases in between. The CDR3 reads CASNRVTAKNIQYF. The CDR3 bases are TGTGCCAGCAACAGGGTGACGGCCAAAAACATTCAGTACTTC.

V is TRBV7-2 and J is TRBJ1-2, with 8 bases identical to TRBD1. CDR3 length: 16 amino acids. Germline V gene sequence: CDR1 SGHTA, CDR2 FQGNSA. V shed 0 bases and J 2 bases; nucleotides not matched to a gene: 5. The CDR3 protein is CASSLAPRTGNYGYTF. For the CDR3, the DNA is TGTGCCAGCAGCTTAGCGCCGCGGACAGGGAACTATGGCTACACCTTC.

The V call is TRBV5-1, the J call TRBJ2-1; perhaps TRBD2 as D (6 bases). Trimming shortened V by 0 bases and J by 4 bases, and 11 bases separated the two germline ends. The CDR3 is 15 amino acids. Germline-derived CDR1 and CDR2 are SGHRS and YFSETQ. CDR3 coding DNA: TGCGCCAGCAGCTTGGAAATAGCGGAGTACAATGAGCAGTTCTTC. Translating it yields CASSLEIAEYNEQFF.

The genes are TRBV7-9 and TRBJ1-4; D remains unclear. This CDR3 contains 14 residues. Deletions cut 3 bases from V and 8 bases from J, with 13 bases between. From germline, CDR1 is SEHNR and CDR2 FQNEAQ (reference sequence). CDR3: CASSFSLGEEKLFF. Here the CDR3 DNA reads TGTGCCAGCAGCTTCAGCCTCGGGGAGGAAAAACTGTTTTTT.

This chain joins TRBV7-8 and TRBJ1-5, with D hard to call. The CDR3 length is 15 residues. Trimming pared 2 bases from V and 4 bases from J, leaving 12 bases between. Germline CDR1 SGHVS, CDR2 FQNEAQ. The CDR3 nucleotides are TGTGCCAGCAGCTTATCTCGGGATGGGAATCAGCCCCAGCATTTT. Protein: CASSLSRDGNQPQHF. Full variable domain (outside the CDR3, taken from reference TRBV7-8 and TRBJ1-5): GAGVSQSPRYKVAKRGQDVALRCDPISGHVSLFWYQQALGQGPEFLTYFQNEAQLDKSGLPSDRFFAERPEGSVSTLKIQRTQQEDSAVYLCASSLSRDGNQPQHFGDGTRLSIL.

V gene TRBV7-9 combines with J gene TRBJ2-1, with TRBD2 matching over 7 bases. The V and J ends lost 5 bases and 4 bases, in that order; junction bases with no gene match: 8. Germline V gene sequence: CDR1 SEHNR, CDR2 FQNEAQ (reference sequence). This CDR3 has 15 amino acids. The CDR3 DNA is TGTGCCAGCAGCCAACCCAGCGGGGCTTACAATGAGCAGTTCTTC. Translated, it gives CASSQPSGAYNEQFF.

The genes are TRBV28 and TRBJ1-1; tentative D call: TRBD1 (6 bases). The germline CDR1 and CDR2 sequences are MDHEN and SYDVKM. The CDR3 length is 13 residues. Trimming removed 8 bases from V and 0 bases from J, with 10 bases in between. The CDR3 sequence: CASSAGVNTEAFF. The CDR3 region has the DNA TGTGCCAGCTCCGCAGGGGTGAACACTGAAGCTTTCTTT.

The chain couples TRBV13 to TRBJ2-3; possible D gene TRBD1, 6 bases. The CDR3 loop spans 15 amino acids. Looked up from germline, CDR1 is PRHDT and CDR2 is FYEKMQ (reference sequence). V was cut by 5 bases and J by 2 bases, with 14 bases left in between. CDR3 bases: TGTGCCAGCAGCCCCAGACAGGAAAACACAGATACGCAGTATTTT. Its protein product is CASSPRQENTDTQYF.

V gene TRBV29-1 combines with J gene TRBJ2-5, with D unclear. The V and J ends lost 4 bases and 1 base respectively, with 7 bases between them. Germline V gene lookup returns CDR1 SQVTM and CDR2 ANQGSEA. This CDR3 region has 12 residues. The CDR3 region has the DNA TGCAGCGTTGCCCAATTCCAAGAGACCCAGTACTTC. Amino acid sequence: CSVAQFQETQYF.